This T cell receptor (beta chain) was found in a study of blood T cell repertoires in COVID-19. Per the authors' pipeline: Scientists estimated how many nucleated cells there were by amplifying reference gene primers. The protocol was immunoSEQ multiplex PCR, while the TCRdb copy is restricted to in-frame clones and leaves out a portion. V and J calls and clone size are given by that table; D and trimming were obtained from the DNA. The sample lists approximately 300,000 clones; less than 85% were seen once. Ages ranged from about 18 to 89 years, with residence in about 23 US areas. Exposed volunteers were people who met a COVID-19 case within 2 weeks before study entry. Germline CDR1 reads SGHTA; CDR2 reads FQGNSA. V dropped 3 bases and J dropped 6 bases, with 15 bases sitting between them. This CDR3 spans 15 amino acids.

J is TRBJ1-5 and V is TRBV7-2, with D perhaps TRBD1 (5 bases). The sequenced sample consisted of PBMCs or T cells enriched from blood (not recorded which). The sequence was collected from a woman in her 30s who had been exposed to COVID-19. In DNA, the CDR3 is TGTGCCAGCAGCTTCGGCGGGGGTAGGGGTCAGCCCCAGCATTTT. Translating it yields CASSFGGGRGQPQHF.